This T cell receptor beta chain was observed in a study of blood T cell repertoires in COVID-19. Across the study: In each case, the material was cDNA or gDNA derived from T cells, B-cell-depleted T cells, or PBMCs.

Libraries were prepared by immunoSEQ multiplex PCR; TCRdb keeps only in-frame clonotypes and omits some of them. Among about 60,000 clones, roughly 83% were seen once, and the ten largest hold approximately 15%. This receptor was taken from a man between 65 and 85 years old with active COVID-19. Material: peripheral blood.

CDR3 coding DNA: TGTGCCAGCAGCGTAGACGGGAGCTCCTACGAGCAGTACTTC. Amino acids: CASSVDGSSYEQYF. The chain combines TRBV9 with TRBJ2-7, with D maybe TRBD2 (6 bases). The germline V gene encodes CDR1 SGDLS and CDR2 YYNGEE. The CDR3 extends over 14 amino acids. V lost 0 bases, J lost 0 bases, and 7 bases lay in between.